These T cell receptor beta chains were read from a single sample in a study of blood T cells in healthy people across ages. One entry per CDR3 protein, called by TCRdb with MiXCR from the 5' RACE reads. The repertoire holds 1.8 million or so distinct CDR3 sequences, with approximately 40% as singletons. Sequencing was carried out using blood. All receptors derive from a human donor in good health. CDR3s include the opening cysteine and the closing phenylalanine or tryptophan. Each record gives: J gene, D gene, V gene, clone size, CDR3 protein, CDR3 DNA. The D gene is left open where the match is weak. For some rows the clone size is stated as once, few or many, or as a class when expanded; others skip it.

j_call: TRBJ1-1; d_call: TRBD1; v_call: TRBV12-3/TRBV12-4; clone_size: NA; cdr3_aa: CASTDYRGLTEAFF; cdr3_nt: TGTGCCAGCACCGACTACAGGGGGCTCACTGAAGCTTTCTTT
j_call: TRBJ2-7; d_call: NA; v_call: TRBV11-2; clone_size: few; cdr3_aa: CASSLETNSYEQYF; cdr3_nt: TGCGCCAGCAGCTTGGAGACTAACTCCTACGAGCAGTACTTC
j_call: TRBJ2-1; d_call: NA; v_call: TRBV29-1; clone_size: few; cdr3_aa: CSVGEGSHEQFF; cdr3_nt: TGCAGCGTGGGGGAAGGTAGTCATGAGCAGTTCTTC
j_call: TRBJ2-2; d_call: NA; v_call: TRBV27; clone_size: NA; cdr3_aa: CANNAGPTGPNTGELFF; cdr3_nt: TGTGCCAACAACGCCGGACCGACGGGACCGAACACCGGGGAGCTGTTTTTT
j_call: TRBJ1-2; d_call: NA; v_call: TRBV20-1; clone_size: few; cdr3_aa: CSARDRVWGPYGYTF; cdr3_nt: TGCAGTGCTAGAGATCGGGTATGGGGGCCCTATGGCTACACCTTC
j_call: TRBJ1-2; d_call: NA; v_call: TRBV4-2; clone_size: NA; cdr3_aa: CASSQDGQGYTF; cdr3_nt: TGTGCCAGCAGCCAAGATGGCCAGGGCTACACCTTC
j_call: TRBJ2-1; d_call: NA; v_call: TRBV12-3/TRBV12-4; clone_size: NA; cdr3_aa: CASSLASGSHNEQFF; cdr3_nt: TGTGCCAGCAGTTTAGCGAGCGGGTCTCACAATGAGCAGTTCTTC
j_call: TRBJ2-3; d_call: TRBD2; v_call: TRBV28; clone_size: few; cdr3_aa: CASSQPSGSTDTQYF; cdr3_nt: TGTGCCAGCAGTCAGCCTAGCGGTAGCACAGATACGCAGTATTTT
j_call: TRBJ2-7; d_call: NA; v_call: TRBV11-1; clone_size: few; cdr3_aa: CASSHWQQDEQYF; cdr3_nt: TGTGCCAGCAGCCACTGGCAGCAGGACGAGCAGTACTTC
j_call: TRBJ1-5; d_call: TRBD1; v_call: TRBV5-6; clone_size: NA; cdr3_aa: CASSQSPGGGQPQHF; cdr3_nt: TGTGCCAGCAGCCAGAGCCCAGGGGGAGGTCAGCCCCAGCATTTT
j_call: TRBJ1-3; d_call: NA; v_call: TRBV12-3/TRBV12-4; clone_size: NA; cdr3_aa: CASSPRDYANTIYF; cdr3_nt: TGTGCCAGCAGTCCCCGGGATTACGCAAACACCATATATTTT
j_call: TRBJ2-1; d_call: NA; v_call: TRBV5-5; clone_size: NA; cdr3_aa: CASSLLVRTDINEQFF; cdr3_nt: TGTGCCAGCAGCCTTTTAGTTAGGACAGACATAAATGAGCAGTTCTTC
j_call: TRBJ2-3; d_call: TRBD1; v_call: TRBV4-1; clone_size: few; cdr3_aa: CASSQFTGVSTDTQYF; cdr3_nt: TGCGCCAGCAGCCAGTTCACAGGGGTGAGCACAGATACGCAGTATTTT
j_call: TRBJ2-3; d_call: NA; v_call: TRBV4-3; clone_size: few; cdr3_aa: CASSPEAASTDTQYF; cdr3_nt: TGCGCCAGCAGCCCGGAGGCAGCTAGCACAGATACGCAGTATTTT
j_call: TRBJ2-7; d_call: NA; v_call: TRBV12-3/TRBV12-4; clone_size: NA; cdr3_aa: CASSWTLTDVFSYNEQYF; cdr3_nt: TGTGCCAGCAGTTGGACCTTGACGGACGTCTTCTCCTACAATGAGCAGTACTTC
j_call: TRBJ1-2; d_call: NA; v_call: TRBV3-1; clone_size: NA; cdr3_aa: CASSQTLWGANNYGYTF; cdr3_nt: TGTGCCAGCAGCCAAACCCTCTGGGGGGCGAATAACTATGGCTACACCTTC
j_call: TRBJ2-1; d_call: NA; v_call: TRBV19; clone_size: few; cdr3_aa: CASSMYNEQFF; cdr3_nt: TGTGCCAGTAGTATGTACAATGAGCAGTTCTTC
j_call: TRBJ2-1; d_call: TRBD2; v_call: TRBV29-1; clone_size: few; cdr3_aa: CSVYLLAGEFNEQFF; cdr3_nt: TGCAGCGTGTATCTCCTAGCGGGGGAATTCAATGAGCAGTTCTTC
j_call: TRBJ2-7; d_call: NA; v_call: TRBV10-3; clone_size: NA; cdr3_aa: CAISPGPGVDSYEQYF; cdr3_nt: TGTGCCATCAGTCCGGGGCCCGGGGTGGATTCCTACGAGCAGTACTTC
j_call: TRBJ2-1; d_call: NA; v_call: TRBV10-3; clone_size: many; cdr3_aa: CAIRPDSYNEQFF; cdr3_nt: TGTGCCATCAGGCCAGATTCCTACAATGAGCAGTTCTTC
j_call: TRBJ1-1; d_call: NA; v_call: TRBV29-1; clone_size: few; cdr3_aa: CSVEDLGGRTEAFF; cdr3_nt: TGCAGCGTTGAAGACTTGGGGGGAAGGACTGAAGCTTTCTTT
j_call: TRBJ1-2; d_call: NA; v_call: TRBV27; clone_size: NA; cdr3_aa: CASSSGIGVPNYGYTF; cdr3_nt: TGTGCCAGCAGTTCAGGGATAGGAGTACCTAACTATGGCTACACCTTC
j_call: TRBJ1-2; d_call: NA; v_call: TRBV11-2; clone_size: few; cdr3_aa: CASSLDMGGQVYGYTF; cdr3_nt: TGTGCCAGCAGCTTAGATATGGGGGGGCAGGTCTATGGCTACACCTTC
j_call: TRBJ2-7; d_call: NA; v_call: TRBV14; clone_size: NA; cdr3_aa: CASSSTSRGTLYEQYF; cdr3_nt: TGTGCCAGCAGCTCAACTTCCAGAGGTACCCTCTACGAGCAGTACTTC
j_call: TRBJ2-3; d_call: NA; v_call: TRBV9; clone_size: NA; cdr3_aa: CASGRNLPTDTQYF; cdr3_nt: TGTGCCAGCGGCCGGAATCTCCCCACAGATACGCAGTATTTT
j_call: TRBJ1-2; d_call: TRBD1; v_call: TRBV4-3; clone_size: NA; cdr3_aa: CASGLSTGGGRGYTF; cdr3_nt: TGCGCCAGCGGCCTCTCGACAGGGGGCGGGAGGGGCTACACCTTC
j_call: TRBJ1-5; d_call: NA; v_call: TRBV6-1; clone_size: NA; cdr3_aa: CASSEWSGSNQPQHF; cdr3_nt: TGTGCCAGCAGTGAATGGTCCGGGAGCAATCAGCCCCAGCATTTT
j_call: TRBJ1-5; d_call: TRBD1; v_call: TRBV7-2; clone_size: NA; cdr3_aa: CASSTSSSGTGSNQPQHF; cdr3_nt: TGTGCCAGCAGCACGTCCTCCTCCGGGACAGGCAGCAATCAGCCCCAGCATTTT
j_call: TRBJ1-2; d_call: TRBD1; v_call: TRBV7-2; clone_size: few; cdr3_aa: CASSWDYRGLGGYTF; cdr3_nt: TGTGCCAGCAGCTGGGACTACAGGGGGCTGGGTGGCTACACCTTC
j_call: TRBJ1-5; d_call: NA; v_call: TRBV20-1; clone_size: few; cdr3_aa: CSAIRDSNQPQHF; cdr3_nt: TGCAGTGCTATAAGGGATAGCAATCAGCCCCAGCATTTT
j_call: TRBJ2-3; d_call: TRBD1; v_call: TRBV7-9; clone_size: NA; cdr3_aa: CASSEGQANTDTQYF; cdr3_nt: TGTGCCAGCAGCGAAGGACAGGCAAACACAGATACGCAGTATTTT
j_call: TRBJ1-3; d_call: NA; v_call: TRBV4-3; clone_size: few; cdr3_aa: CASSQLVEAGNTIYF; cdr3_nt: TGCGCCAGCAGCCAGTTAGTTGAGGCTGGAAACACCATATATTTT
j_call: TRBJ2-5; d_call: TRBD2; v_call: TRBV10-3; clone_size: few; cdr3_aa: CAISRGAGVGEQYF; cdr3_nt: TGTGCCATCAGCCGAGGGGCGGGGGTCGGGGAGCAGTACTTC
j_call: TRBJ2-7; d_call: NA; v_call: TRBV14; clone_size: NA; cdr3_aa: CASSQVAWGGYEQYF; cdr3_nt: TGTGCCAGCAGCCAAGTCGCATGGGGCGGGTACGAGCAGTACTTC
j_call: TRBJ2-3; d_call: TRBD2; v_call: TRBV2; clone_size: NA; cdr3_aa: CASMGTSGSADTQYF; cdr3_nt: TGTGCCAGCATGGGGACTAGCGGATCAGCAGATACGCAGTATTTT
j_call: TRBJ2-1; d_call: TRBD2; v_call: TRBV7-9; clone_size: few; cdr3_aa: CASSPSGGRDNEQFF; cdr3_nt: TGTGCCAGCAGCCCTAGCGGGGGGCGCGACAATGAGCAGTTCTTC
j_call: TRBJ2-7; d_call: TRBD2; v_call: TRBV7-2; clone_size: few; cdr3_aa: CASSSGLAGTTYEQYF; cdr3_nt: TGTGCCAGCAGTTCTGGACTAGCGGGGACCACCTACGAGCAGTACTTC
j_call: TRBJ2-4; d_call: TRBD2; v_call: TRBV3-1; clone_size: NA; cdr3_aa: CASSQVPLAGGPKNIQYF; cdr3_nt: TGTGCCAGCAGCCAAGTCCCCCTAGCGGGGGGGCCCAAAAACATTCAGTACTTC
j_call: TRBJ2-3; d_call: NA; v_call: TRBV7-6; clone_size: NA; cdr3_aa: CASSRELEADTQYF; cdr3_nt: TGTGCCAGCAGCAGAGAACTGGAGGCAGATACGCAGTATTTT
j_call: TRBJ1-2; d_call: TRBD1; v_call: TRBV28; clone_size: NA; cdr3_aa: CASSPAWDRAIGGYTF; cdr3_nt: TGTGCCAGCAGTCCCGCATGGGACAGGGCGATTGGTGGCTACACCTTC
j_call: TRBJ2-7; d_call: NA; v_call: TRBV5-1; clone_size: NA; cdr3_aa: CASSVLTGGYYEQYF; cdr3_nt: TGCGCCAGCAGCGTGCTGACAGGCGGATACTACGAGCAGTACTTC
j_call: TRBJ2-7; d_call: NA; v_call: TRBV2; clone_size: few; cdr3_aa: CASKGQPSSYEQYF; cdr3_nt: TGTGCCAGCAAAGGACAGCCCAGCTCCTACGAGCAGTACTTC
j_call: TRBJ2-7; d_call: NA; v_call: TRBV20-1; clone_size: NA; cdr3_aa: CSASPGAGIYEQYF; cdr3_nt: TGCAGTGCATCACCCGGGGCAGGGATTTACGAGCAGTACTTC
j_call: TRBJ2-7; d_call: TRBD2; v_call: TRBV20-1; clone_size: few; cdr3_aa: CSARSTGTSGNTYEQYF; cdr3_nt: TGCAGTGCTAGATCGACCGGGACTAGCGGGAACACCTACGAGCAGTACTTC
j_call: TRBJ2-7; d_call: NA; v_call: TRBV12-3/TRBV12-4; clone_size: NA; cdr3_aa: CASSLVAVRYEQYF; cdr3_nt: TGTGCCAGCAGTTTAGTGGCAGTCCGCTACGAGCAGTACTTC